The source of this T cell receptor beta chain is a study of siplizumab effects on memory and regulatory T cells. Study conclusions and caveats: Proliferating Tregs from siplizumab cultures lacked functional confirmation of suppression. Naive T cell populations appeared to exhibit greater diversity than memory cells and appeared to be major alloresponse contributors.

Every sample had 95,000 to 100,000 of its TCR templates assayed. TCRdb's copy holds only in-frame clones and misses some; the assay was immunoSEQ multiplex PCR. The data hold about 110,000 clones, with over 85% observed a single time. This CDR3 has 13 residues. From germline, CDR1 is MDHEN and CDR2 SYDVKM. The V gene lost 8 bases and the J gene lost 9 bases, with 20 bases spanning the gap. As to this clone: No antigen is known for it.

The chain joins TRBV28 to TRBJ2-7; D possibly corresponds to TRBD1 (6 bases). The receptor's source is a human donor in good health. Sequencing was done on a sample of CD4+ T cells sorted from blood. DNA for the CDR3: TGTGCCAGCTATCGCCAGGGGACCCTAGGGCAGTACTTC. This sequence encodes CASYRQGTLGQYF.